A selection of T cell receptor beta chains follows, all from one sample in a study of OX40 agonist ivuxolimab in advanced cancers. Data came from immunoSEQ multiplex PCR; TCRdb stores just in-frame clones and leaves some out. Of around 4,600 clones listed, 60% to 70% are singletons. The sample here was CD4+ or CD8+ T cells sorted from blood, taken in a trial of the OX40 agonist ivuxolimab. The receptors originated from an adult with an advanced solid tumor such as melanoma, head and neck, liver or kidney cancer. The CDR3 runs from the conserved cysteine through the conserved F or W. Fields, in order: J gene, D gene, V gene, clone size, CDR3 protein, CDR3 DNA. A D gene is named only where the DNA matches it firmly. Clone size is given for some rows only: seen once, a few or many times, or a class if the clone is expanded.

j_call: TRBJ2-5
d_call: TRBD1
v_call: TRBV15
clone_size: -
cdr3_aa: CATSPSTGVQETQYF
cdr3_nt: TGTGCCACCAGCCCAAGTACAGGGGTTCAAGAGACCCAGTACTTC

j_call: TRBJ2-2
d_call: -
v_call: TRBV5-6
clone_size: few
cdr3_aa: CASSPQDLNTGELFF
cdr3_nt: TGTGCCAGCAGCCCTCAGGACCTTAACACCGGGGAGCTGTTTTTT

j_call: TRBJ2-7
d_call: -
v_call: TRBV11-2
clone_size: -
cdr3_aa: CASSLEYGASYEQYF
cdr3_nt: TGTGCCAGCAGCTTAGAGTACGGGGCTTCCTACGAGCAGTACTTC

j_call: TRBJ1-1
d_call: -
v_call: TRBV7-2
clone_size: -
cdr3_aa: CASSLWGSTEAFF
cdr3_nt: TGTGCCAGCAGCTTATGGGGCAGCACTGAAGCTTTCTTT

j_call: TRBJ2-1
d_call: -
v_call: TRBV5-6
clone_size: -
cdr3_aa: CASSFSWSEEQFF
cdr3_nt: TGTGCCAGCAGCTTTTCCTGGAGTGAGGAGCAGTTCTTC

j_call: TRBJ1-1
d_call: -
v_call: TRBV19
clone_size: few
cdr3_aa: CASSLGRNTEAFF
cdr3_nt: TGTGCCAGTAGTTTAGGAAGGAACACTGAAGCTTTCTTT

j_call: TRBJ2-1
d_call: TRBD1
v_call: TRBV2
clone_size: few
cdr3_aa: CATFALGTGNDEQFF
cdr3_nt: TGTGCCACCTTTGCCCTGGGGACAGGGAATGATGAGCAGTTCTTC

j_call: TRBJ2-7
d_call: TRBD2
v_call: TRBV28
clone_size: -
cdr3_aa: CASSPSGREYF
cdr3_nt: TGTGCCAGCAGCCCCTCGGGGAGGGAGTACTTC

j_call: TRBJ1-2
d_call: TRBD1
v_call: TRBV6-5
clone_size: few
cdr3_aa: CASSSGTGANYGYTF
cdr3_nt: TGTGCCAGCAGCTCCGGGACAGGGGCAAACTATGGCTACACCTTC

j_call: TRBJ1-3
d_call: -
v_call: TRBV4-3
clone_size: -
cdr3_aa: CASSQEGLAHSGNTIYF
cdr3_nt: TGCGCCAGCAGCCAAGAGGGCCTTGCTCACTCTGGAAACACCATATATTTT

j_call: TRBJ2-5
d_call: -
v_call: TRBV7-9
clone_size: -
cdr3_aa: CASSFTAYQETQYF
cdr3_nt: TGTGCCAGCAGCTTCACAGCGTACCAAGAGACCCAGTACTTC

j_call: TRBJ1-2
d_call: -
v_call: TRBV6-1
clone_size: -
cdr3_aa: CASSEIFSQSPYGYTF
cdr3_nt: TGTGCCAGCAGTGAAATATTTAGCCAGTCCCCCTATGGCTACACCTTC

j_call: TRBJ1-2
d_call: -
v_call: TRBV28
clone_size: few
cdr3_aa: CASSFSANYGYTF
cdr3_nt: TGTGCCAGCAGTTTTAGTGCTAACTATGGCTACACCTTC

j_call: TRBJ2-2
d_call: -
v_call: TRBV18
clone_size: many
cdr3_aa: CASSPPAGTGELFF
cdr3_nt: TGTGCCAGCTCACCACCGGCGGGGACCGGGGAGCTGTTTTTT

j_call: TRBJ2-3
d_call: -
v_call: TRBV5-4
clone_size: few
cdr3_aa: CASSPSGGGTDTQYF
cdr3_nt: TGCGCCAGCAGCCCCTCTGGGGGAGGCACAGATACGCAGTATTTT

j_call: TRBJ2-7
d_call: TRBD2
v_call: TRBV27
clone_size: -
cdr3_aa: CASSLFPSGGTYEQYF
cdr3_nt: TGTGCCAGCAGTTTATTTCCTAGCGGGGGGACCTACGAGCAGTACTTC

j_call: TRBJ2-7
d_call: -
v_call: TRBV6-5
clone_size: -
cdr3_aa: CASSADSREQYF
cdr3_nt: TGTGCCAGCAGTGCAGACAGTCGCGAGCAGTACTTC

j_call: TRBJ2-7
d_call: -
v_call: TRBV5-4
clone_size: -
cdr3_aa: CASSPAGSEQYF
cdr3_nt: TGTGCCAGCAGCCCGGCGGGGAGCGAGCAGTACTTC

j_call: TRBJ1-5
d_call: -
v_call: TRBV6-1
clone_size: -
cdr3_aa: CASSEEIGGSGQPQHF
cdr3_nt: TGTGCCAGCAGTGAAGAGATTGGGGGATCGGGTCAGCCCCAGCATTTT

j_call: TRBJ1-1
d_call: -
v_call: TRBV7-6
clone_size: -
cdr3_aa: CASSLYPTGTEAFF
cdr3_nt: TGTGCCAGCAGCTTATATCCCACGGGGACTGAAGCTTTCTTT

j_call: TRBJ1-2
d_call: TRBD1
v_call: TRBV19
clone_size: -
cdr3_aa: CASRSRQGEDYGYTF
cdr3_nt: TGTGCCAGTAGATCCCGACAGGGCGAAGACTATGGCTACACCTTC

j_call: TRBJ2-3
d_call: TRBD2
v_call: TRBV9
clone_size: once
cdr3_aa: CASSELAVSTDTQYF
cdr3_nt: TGTGCCAGCAGCGAACTAGCGGTTAGCACAGATACGCAGTATTTT

j_call: TRBJ2-7
d_call: -
v_call: TRBV5-6
clone_size: once
cdr3_aa: CASSFVQQNHEQYF
cdr3_nt: TGTGCCAGCAGCTTCGTACAACAGAACCACGAGCAGTACTTC

j_call: TRBJ2-2
d_call: -
v_call: TRBV4-1
clone_size: few
cdr3_aa: CASSQVAPSNTGELFF
cdr3_nt: TGCGCCAGCAGCCAAGTAGCGCCCTCGAACACCGGGGAGCTGTTTTTT

j_call: TRBJ2-7
d_call: -
v_call: TRBV6-6
clone_size: -
cdr3_aa: CASSPDGMYEQYF
cdr3_nt: TGTGCCAGCAGCCCGGACGGAATGTACGAGCAGTACTTC

j_call: TRBJ2-1
d_call: TRBD2
v_call: TRBV14
clone_size: -
cdr3_aa: CASSQGTTSGGRSYNEQFF
cdr3_nt: TGTGCCAGCAGCCAAGGTACGACTAGCGGGGGCCGAAGCTACAATGAGCAGTTCTTC

j_call: TRBJ2-1
d_call: TRBD2
v_call: TRBV7-2
clone_size: few
cdr3_aa: CASSHPLRGSSYNEQFF
cdr3_nt: TGTGCCAGCAGCCACCCCTTGCGGGGGAGCTCCTACAATGAGCAGTTCTTC

j_call: TRBJ2-3
d_call: -
v_call: TRBV19
clone_size: few
cdr3_aa: CASNTDRIDTICHRYAVF
cdr3_nt: TGTGCCAGTAATACGGACAGAATAGACACAATTTGTCACAGATACGCAGTATTT

j_call: TRBJ1-6
d_call: TRBD1
v_call: TRBV7-9
clone_size: large
cdr3_aa: CASSFQDLQGVSSPLHF
cdr3_nt: TGTGCCAGCAGCTTCCAGGACCTACAGGGGGTATCTTCACCCCTCCACTTT

j_call: TRBJ1-1
d_call: TRBD1
v_call: TRBV9
clone_size: -
cdr3_aa: CASSVFRQGATEAFF
cdr3_nt: TGTGCCAGCAGCGTCTTTAGACAGGGGGCTACCGAAGCTTTCTTT

j_call: TRBJ2-7
d_call: -
v_call: TRBV28
clone_size: -
cdr3_aa: CASSYSGEQYF
cdr3_nt: TGTGCCAGCAGTTACTCGGGGGAGCAGTACTTC

j_call: TRBJ1-4
d_call: -
v_call: TRBV7-9
clone_size: -
cdr3_aa: CASTATEKLFF
cdr3_nt: TGTGCCAGCACTGCAACGGAAAAACTGTTTTTT

j_call: TRBJ2-5
d_call: -
v_call: TRBV9
clone_size: -
cdr3_aa: CASSATRGEETQYF
cdr3_nt: TGTGCCAGCAGCGCGACTAGAGGGGAAGAGACCCAGTACTTC

j_call: TRBJ2-1
d_call: TRBD2
v_call: TRBV27
clone_size: medium-sized
cdr3_aa: CASSFSTSGGSPYNEQFF
cdr3_nt: TGTGCCAGCAGTTTCTCGACTAGCGGGGGGTCCCCCTACAATGAGCAGTTCTTC

j_call: TRBJ1-1
d_call: -
v_call: TRBV7-6
clone_size: -
cdr3_aa: CASSLLRGEAFF
cdr3_nt: TGTGCCAGCAGCTTACTACGGGGAGAAGCTTTCTTT

j_call: TRBJ1-1
d_call: TRBD1
v_call: TRBV28
clone_size: -
cdr3_aa: CASSPGTGFGEEAFF
cdr3_nt: TGTGCCAGCAGTCCAGGGACAGGGTTTGGTGAGGAAGCTTTCTTT

j_call: TRBJ1-3
d_call: TRBD1
v_call: TRBV5-1
clone_size: -
cdr3_aa: CASVPGGPTGIGKHHIF
cdr3_nt: TGCGCCAGCGTTCCCGGAGGCCCGACAGGGATCGGGAAACACCATATATTT

j_call: TRBJ1-5
d_call: -
v_call: TRBV7-9
clone_size: -
cdr3_aa: CASSLDVAGSQPQHF
cdr3_nt: TGTGCCAGCAGCTTAGACGTGGCAGGGAGTCAGCCCCAGCATTTT

j_call: TRBJ2-7
d_call: -
v_call: TRBV4-2
clone_size: -
cdr3_aa: CASSQGPSYEQYF
cdr3_nt: TGTGCCAGCAGCCAAGGTCCCTCCTACGAGCAGTACTTC

j_call: TRBJ1-2
d_call: -
v_call: TRBV7-9
clone_size: -
cdr3_aa: CASSFEGPPYGYTF
cdr3_nt: TGTGCCAGCAGCTTTGAGGGACCGCCCTATGGCTACACCTTC

j_call: TRBJ2-7
d_call: -
v_call: TRBV11-2
clone_size: -
cdr3_aa: CASSLEEWKRGAYEQYF
cdr3_nt: TGTGCCAGCAGCTTAGAGGAGTGGAAGAGGGGGGCCTACGAGCAGTACTTC

j_call: TRBJ1-6
d_call: -
v_call: TRBV11-1
clone_size: -
cdr3_aa: CASSRNFDSYNSPLHF
cdr3_nt: TGTGCCAGCAGCCGCAATTTTGACTCCTATAATTCACCCCTCCACTTT

j_call: TRBJ1-1
d_call: TRBD1
v_call: TRBV7-9
clone_size: -
cdr3_aa: CASSPGTAWNTEAFF
cdr3_nt: TGTGCCAGCAGCCCGGGGACAGCATGGAACACTGAAGCTTTCTTT

j_call: TRBJ1-1
d_call: -
v_call: TRBV4-2
clone_size: -
cdr3_aa: CASSRTDSGSEAFF
cdr3_nt: TGTGCCAGCAGCCGGACGGACAGCGGTAGTGAAGCTTTCTTT

j_call: TRBJ2-7
d_call: TRBD1
v_call: TRBV7-9
clone_size: few
cdr3_aa: CASSDWDRVGSYEQYF
cdr3_nt: TGTGCCAGCAGTGACTGGGACAGGGTTGGCTCCTACGAGCAGTACTTC

j_call: TRBJ1-5
d_call: -
v_call: TRBV2
clone_size: many
cdr3_aa: CASSNREHF
cdr3_nt: TGTGCCAGCAGTAACAGGGAGCATTTT

j_call: TRBJ2-2
d_call: TRBD1
v_call: TRBV4-1
clone_size: -
cdr3_aa: CASSPGTGPGELFF
cdr3_nt: TGCGCCAGCAGCCCCGGGACAGGGCCCGGGGAGCTGTTTTTT

j_call: TRBJ2-7
d_call: -
v_call: TRBV28
clone_size: -
cdr3_aa: CASSPTTGSTHEQYF
cdr3_nt: TGTGCCAGCAGCCCGACAACAGGGTCAACCCACGAGCAGTACTTC

j_call: TRBJ2-5
d_call: TRBD2
v_call: TRBV7-3
clone_size: many
cdr3_aa: CASSPGTTEETQYF
cdr3_nt: TGTGCTAGCAGCCCCGGGACTACGGAAGAGACCCAGTACTTC

j_call: TRBJ2-7
d_call: TRBD1
v_call: TRBV6-1
clone_size: -
cdr3_aa: CASSARQGPYEQYF
cdr3_nt: TGTGCCAGCAGTGCCCGACAGGGACCCTACGAGCAGTACTTC

j_call: TRBJ2-1
d_call: -
v_call: TRBV7-9
clone_size: few
cdr3_aa: CASSSTDRVGSYNEQFF
cdr3_nt: TGTGCCAGCAGCTCAACCGACCGGGTCGGGTCCTACAATGAGCAGTTCTTC

j_call: TRBJ1-1
d_call: TRBD1
v_call: TRBV7-7
clone_size: -
cdr3_aa: CASSPIGTGEAEAFF
cdr3_nt: TGTGCTAGCAGCCCGATTGGGACAGGGGAAGCTGAAGCTTTCTTT

j_call: TRBJ1-1
d_call: -
v_call: TRBV7-6
clone_size: -
cdr3_aa: CASSQPGNTEAFF
cdr3_nt: TGTGCCAGCAGCCAACCGGGGAACACTGAAGCTTTCTTT

j_call: TRBJ2-7
d_call: -
v_call: TRBV5-1
clone_size: -
cdr3_aa: CASSLDTSSYEQYF
cdr3_nt: TGCGCCAGCAGCTTGGACACTTCATCCTACGAGCAGTACTTC

j_call: TRBJ1-1
d_call: TRBD1
v_call: TRBV5-8
clone_size: -
cdr3_aa: CASPGQARTEAFF
cdr3_nt: TGTGCCAGTCCGGGACAGGCCCGCACTGAAGCTTTCTTT